These 2 T cell receptor beta chains were sequenced from one sample in a study of Graves' ophthalmopathy and Graves' hyperthyroidism. RNA transcripts were the template, and TCR beta CDR3 regions were amplified from them. RT-PCR was first run with HTBI primers, then multiplex PCR in a second round. From the multiplex PCR reads, TCRdb called clonotypes with MiXCR, one entry per CDR3 protein. The sample lists under 800,000 distinct CDR3 sequences, 22% occurring once. The sequenced sample consisted of peripheral blood. The origin of the receptors is a woman between 18 and 29 years old with stable Graves' hyperthyroidism. Some clones in this sample may be carry-over from other donors' samples.

There are many counts of this clonotype. This chain joins TRBV11-2 and TRBJ2-5, with D perhaps matching TRBD1 (5 bases). This CDR3 has 19 residues. V dropped 0 bases and J dropped 1 base, with 21 bases sitting between them. Germline CDR1 SGHAT, CDR2 FQNNGV. The CDR3 here is CASSLDWGPPAWIQETQYF. The CDR3 region has the DNA TGTGCCAGCAGCTTAGATTGGGGCCCCCCGGCGTGGATCCAAGAGACCCAGTACTTC.

This clonotype was seen many times. The gene calls are TRBV30 and TRBJ1-6, with D possibly TRBD1 on 5 matching bases. The CDR3 has 17 residues. Between the trimmed V and J ends, which lost 3 bases and 8 bases, there was a span of 23 bases. Germline V gene lookup returns CDR1 GTSNPN and CDR2 SVGIG (reference sequence). The CDR3 reads CAWSHAGRGSGYSPLHF. Written as DNA, the CDR3 is TGTGCCTGGAGCCACGCCGGCCGGGGGTCCGGGTATTCACCCCTCCACTTT.